A single sample gave rise to the 27 T cell receptor beta chains below, sequenced in a study of cytotoxic CD8 clonotypes in ibrutinib-treated CLL. Sequencing was performed with immunoSEQ multiplex PCR; in TCRdb, only in-frame clones are kept and a portion is missing. The data hold 35,000 to 40,000 clones, with 70% observed a single time. The starting material was PBMCs, obtained at disease progression, from a patient treated with ibrutinib. The receptors were sampled from a human donor with chronic lymphocytic leukemia.

The sample holds a few counts of this clone. This sequence joins TRBV7-9 and TRBJ1-1, with D possibly being TRBD1 (5 bases). V gave up 3 bases and J gave up 4 bases, with 12 bases separating them. The CDR3 is made up of 14 amino acids. Per the germline V gene, CDR1 is SEHNR and CDR2 is FQNEAQ (reference sequence). CDR3 residues: CASSFTGLSTEAFF. The DNA for the CDR3 is TGTGCCAGCAGCTTTACAGGTCTGAGCACTGAAGCTTTCTTT.

J is TRBJ2-7 and V is TRBV6-5, with 10 bases fitting TRBD2. V was pared by 4 bases and J by 5 bases, with 8 bases of the junction left unmatched. CDR1 and CDR2 (germline): MNHEY, SVGAGI. CDR3 length equals 15 residues. In DNA, the CDR3 is TGTGCCAGCAGTTCGCTAGCGGGAGTTCCTAACGAGCAGTACTTC. Its protein is CASSSLAGVPNEQYF.

This chain connects TRBV7-8 to TRBJ1-6, with D perhaps matching TRBD1 (5 bases). Trimming removed 1 base from V and 10 bases from J, with 11 bases in between. The CDR3 covers 14 residues. Germline V gene data show CDR1 as SGHVS and CDR2 as FQNEAQ. The CDR3 region is CASSLEGAGSPLHF. The CDR3 nucleotides are TGTGCCAGCAGCTTAGAAGGGGCAGGGTCACCCCTCCACTTT.

The chain combines TRBV27 with TRBJ2-1, with 9 bases aligning to TRBD1. The CDR3 runs to 15 residues. J gave up 4 bases and V 2 bases, and 3 bases lay outside the gene matches. Germline V CDR1 and CDR2: MNHEY, SMNVEV (reference sequence). The DNA for the CDR3 is TGTGCCAGCAGTTTAGGGGACAGGGTGTACAATGAGCAGTTCTTC. The encoded protein is CASSLGDRVYNEQFF.

This chain uses TRBV2 with TRBJ1-2; weak D call: TRBD1 (5 bases). Trimming cost V 2 bases and J 2 bases, with 12 bases left between them. Germline values: CDR1 SNHLY, CDR2 FYNNEI. This CDR3 has 15 residues. CDR3 sequence (DNA): TGTGCCAGCAGTGAATGGGGCGAACCAAACTATGGCTACACCTTC. This codes for CASSEWGEPNYGYTF.

The J gene is TRBJ1-4, the V gene TRBV2; TRBD1 agrees at 7 bases. Germline-derived CDR1 and CDR2 are SNHLY and FYNNEI. Trimming at V came to 4 bases and at J to 8 bases, leaving 7 bases not matched to a gene. The CDR3 consists of 14 residues. The chain's CDR3 is CASSVRQGGEKLFF. The CDR3 DNA reads TGTGCCAGCAGTGTCAGGCAGGGGGGCGAAAAACTGTTTTTT.

V usage is TRBV2 and J usage is TRBJ1-5, with 8 bases lining up with TRBD1. In germline, CDR1 is SNHLY, CDR2 FYNNEI. Unmatched junction bases numbered 13, after V lost 6 bases and J lost 0 bases. This CDR3 spans 18 amino acids. The CDR3 DNA is TGTGCCAGCAGCCCGGGACAGGTGGTGGTTTATAGCAATCAGCCCCAGCATTTT. Its translation: CASSPGQVVVYSNQPQHF. Based on the CDR3 plus reference TRBV2 and TRBJ1-5, the full variable domain is EPEVTQTPSHQVTQMGQEVILRCVPISNHLYFYWYRQILGQKVEFLVSFYNNEISEKSEIFDDQFSVERPDGSNFTLKIRSTKLEDSAMYFCASSPGQVVVYSNQPQHFGDGTRLSIL.

The rearrangement links TRBV5-6 to TRBJ2-2; 13 bases are shared with TRBD2. The germline V gene has CDR1 SGHDT and CDR2 YYEEEE. The CDR3 extends over 17 amino acids. The junction had 3 bases not matched to a gene; V was cut back by 1 base and J by 3 bases. Here the CDR3 reads CASSLIGLAGDTGELFF. The CDR3 coding sequence is TGTGCCAGCAGCTTGATAGGACTAGCGGGAGACACCGGGGAGCTGTTTTTT.

The rearrangement joins TRBV5-4 to TRBJ1-6, with D perhaps TRBD1 (6 bases). The CDR3 has 12 residues. V lost 7 bases, J lost 5 bases, and 7 bases lay in between. The germline CDR1 and CDR2 sequences are SGHNT and YYREEE (reference sequence). The CDR3 DNA reads as TGTGCCAGCCAGGGGAATAATTCACCCCTCCACTTT. Translation gives CASQGNNSPLHF.

The CDR3 bases are TGTGCCAGCAGTATCCAAGAGACCCAGTACTTC. It specifies CASSIQETQYF. The chain employs TRBV5-4 and TRBJ2-5; no firm D call. The germline CDR1 and CDR2 sequences are SGHNT and YYREEE (reference sequence). The CDR3 runs 11 residues. V lost 5 bases, J lost 1 base, and 3 bases lay in between.

This clone was seen a few times. The chain combines TRBV7-9 with TRBJ1-1; possibly TRBD1 for D (5 bases). Germline-derived CDR1 and CDR2 are SEHNR and FQNEAQ (reference sequence). V was clipped by 6 bases and J by 4 bases, with 9 bases between them. This CDR3 comprises 12 residues. For the CDR3, the DNA is TGTGCCAGCAGACGGGGCCCCACTGAAGCTTTCTTT. Its protein product is CASRRGPTEAFF. Together with reference TRBV7-9 and TRBJ1-1, the CDR3 gives the full variable domain: DTGVSQNPRHKITKRGQNVTFRCDPISEHNRLYWYRQTLGQGPEFLTYFQNEAQLEKSRLLSDRFSAERPKGSFSTLEIQRTEQGDSAMYLCASRRGPTEAFFGQGTRLTVV.

This clone was counted only a few times. The V call is TRBV28, the J call TRBJ2-2; D ambiguous. The CDR3 is 11 amino acids. Trimming pared 6 bases from V and 9 bases from J, leaving 8 bases between. Germline loops: CDR1 MDHEN, CDR2 SYDVKM. The DNA of the CDR3 is TGTGCCAGCAGCCTCCGATGGGAGCTGTTTTTT. It codes for CASSLRWELFF.

The gene calls are TRBV5-6 and TRBJ2-5; 8 positions match TRBD1. Trimming cost V 5 bases and J 1 base; bases outside gene matches: 4. This CDR3 spans 14 amino acids. Germline V gives CDR1 SGHDT, CDR2 YYEEEE. The DNA for the CDR3 is TGTGCCAGCAGTCACGGGACAGGCCAAGAGACCCAGTACTTC. This codes for CASSHGTGQETQYF.

This chain joins TRBV6-5 and TRBJ2-3; TRBD2 agrees at 9 bases. Unmatched junction bases numbered 9, after V lost 2 bases and J lost 6 bases. The CDR3 contains 16 residues. Germline V gene lookup returns CDR1 MNHEY and CDR2 SVGAGI. CDR3 amino acids: CASSYKGLAWGDTQYF. In nucleotides, the CDR3 is TGTGCCAGCAGTTACAAGGGACTAGCTTGGGGGGATACGCAGTATTTT.

The chain is built from TRBV9 and TRBJ1-1; TRBD1 agrees at 7 bases. V lost 4 bases to trimming and J lost 4 bases; unmatched junction nucleotides: 10. The CDR3 totals 15 residues. Germline-derived CDR1 and CDR2 are SGDLS and YYNGEE. Here the CDR3 reads CASSRSGGRGTEAFF. The CDR3 DNA reads TGTGCCAGCAGCCGATCAGGGGGGCGTGGCACTGAAGCTTTCTTT.

This clone was found a few times. The chain employs TRBV28 and TRBJ1-1; weak D call: TRBD1 (5 bases). CDR1 MDHEN and CDR2 SYDVKM come from the germline V gene. The V and J ends lost 6 bases and 4 bases respectively, with 9 bases between them. This CDR3 spans 12 amino acids. The CDR3 sequence is CASSLQGTEAFF. In nucleotides, the CDR3 is TGTGCCAGCAGCCTGCAGGGCACTGAAGCTTTCTTT.

This clone showed up just once. V and J are TRBV19 and TRBJ1-2; D not resolved. Trimming cost V 1 base and J 4 bases, with 7 bases left between them. Germline CDR1 reads LNHDA; CDR2 reads SQIVND (reference sequence). The CDR3 spans 13 residues. CDR3 bases: TGTGCCAGTAGTATAGGAGCCTTCTATGGCTACACCTTC. This sequence encodes CASSIGAFYGYTF.

This clone was seen more than once but under ten times. The chain has TRBV5-1 and TRBJ1-3, with D possibly TRBD1 on 6 matching bases. The CDR3 has 16 residues. The germline V gene encodes CDR1 SGHRS and CDR2 YFSETQ. Trimming left V 6 bases short and J 0 bases short, with 16 bases between. CDR3 bases: TGCGCCAGCACTACCCAGGGGCTAACCTCTGGAAACACCATATATTTT. Amino acid sequence: CASTTQGLTSGNTIYF.

This clone was detected only a few times. The chain carries TRBV19 and TRBJ2-7; 7 nucleotides line up with TRBD2. V lost 5 bases and J lost 2; bases outside the gene matches: 6. CDR1 is LNHDA and CDR2 is SQIVND in the germline V gene (reference sequence). The CDR3 consists of 14 residues. DNA for the CDR3: TGTGCCAGTAGTGTCCGGGACTACCCCTACGAGCAGTACTTC. Protein sequence: CASSVRDYPYEQYF.

The V and J genes are TRBV25-1 and TRBJ2-7; D may be TRBD1 (6 bases). Germline V gene sequence: CDR1 MGHDK, CDR2 SYGVNS. The CDR3 is 12 residues long. Trimming stripped 6 bases from V and 4 bases from J, with 10 bases between. DNA for the CDR3: TGTGCCAGCAGGGGGGACATGTACGAGCAGTACTTC. This codes for CASRGDMYEQYF.

V is TRBV7-9 and J is TRBJ2-1; D is tentatively TRBD1 or TRBD2 (5 bases each). Germline V gives CDR1 SEHNR, CDR2 FQNEAQ (reference sequence). V was cut by 6 bases and J by 0 bases, with 18 bases left in between. This CDR3 has 17 residues. CDR3 in amino acids: CASSWDGVAASYNEQFF. DNA of the CDR3: TGTGCCAGCAGTTGGGACGGGGTTGCGGCCTCCTACAATGAGCAGTTCTTC.

CDR3 sequence: CASSLDGVGTGADTQYF. DNA of the CDR3: TGCGCCAGCAGCCTGGACGGAGTGGGCACAGGAGCAGATACGCAGTATTTT. The chain joins TRBV5-1 to TRBJ2-3; perhaps TRBD1 as D (5 bases). Germline CDR1 SGHRS, CDR2 YFSETQ. The CDR3 is made up of 17 amino acids. The germline V and J ends were trimmed by 4 bases and 4 bases, with 22 bases remaining between them.

The V and J genes are TRBV6-5 and TRBJ1-2; D gene uncertain. Between the trimmed V and J ends, which lost 0 bases and 0 bases, there was a span of 2 bases. The CDR3 consists of 13 residues. The germline V gene encodes CDR1 MNHEY and CDR2 SVGAGI. CDR3 amino acids: CASSYSANYGYTF. In DNA, the CDR3 is TGTGCCAGCAGTTACTCCGCTAACTATGGCTACACCTTC.

This clone is deemed medium-sized. This rearrangement joins TRBV2 to TRBJ1-1, with D unresolved. With 6 bases removed from V and 0 bases from J, the gap between germline ends came to 8 bases. Germline CDR1 and CDR2: SNHLY and FYNNEI. The CDR3 contains 13 residues. The CDR3 protein is CASRGEMNTEAFF. The CDR3 DNA is TGTGCCAGCAGGGGAGAGATGAACACTGAAGCTTTCTTT.

V is TRBV6-5 and J is TRBJ2-1; 7 nucleotides match TRBD2. Germline lookup yields CDR1 MNHEY and CDR2 SVGAGI. This CDR3 is 15 amino acids long. J was trimmed by 7 bases and V by 2 bases; bases with no gene match: 8. The CDR3 DNA follows: TGTGCCAGCAGTTACGTGGGAGGGTATATTAATGAGCAGTTCTTC. This sequence encodes CASSYVGGYINEQFF.

The V gene is TRBV19, the J gene TRBJ2-5, with 10 positions matching TRBD2. Germline values: CDR1 LNHDA, CDR2 SQIVND (reference sequence). The V and J ends lost 3 bases and 5 bases, in that order; junction bases with no gene match: 6. This CDR3 comprises 15 residues. The CDR3 spells CASSIMPSGSETQYF. For the CDR3, the DNA is TGTGCCAGTAGTATTATGCCTAGCGGGAGTGAGACCCAGTACTTC.

This chain connects TRBV4-2 to TRBJ1-3; 8 bases are shared with TRBD1. CDR1 is LGHNA, CDR2 YNFKEQ, per germline. After removal of 4 bases from V and 5 bases from J, the junction contained 7 bases not matched to a gene. The CDR3 covers 15 residues. The CDR3 protein is CASSPPGQVRNTIYF. The DNA of the CDR3 is TGTGCCAGCAGCCCCCCGGGACAGGTTAGAAACACCATATATTTT.